This T cell receptor beta chain was profiled in a study of shared clonotypes between healthy human individuals. Naive CD8 cells comprised CD45RO-negative, CCR7-positively selected cells, excluding terminally differentiated effector memory CD45RA+ cells. The table came from immunoSEQ multiplex PCR; TCRdb's copy has only in-frame clones and leaves some out. The sample consists of 1.5 million to 2.5 million clones, about 95% of them appearing once. The germline CDR1 and CDR2 sequences are MNHEY and SVGAGI. Trimming shortened V by 6 bases and J by 3 bases, and 17 bases separated the two germline ends. This CDR3 has 15 amino acids.

This TCR was sampled from a man aged 18 to 29 in good health. V usage is TRBV6-5 and J usage is TRBJ1-2; D gene unclear. Sequencing was performed on naive CD8+ T cells sorted from blood. The DNA of the CDR3 is TGTGCCAGCAGCCCAAAGCCCAGAGAAGACTATGGCTACACCTTC. Translating gives CASSPKPREDYGYTF.